This record covers a single T cell receptor beta chain. Unmatched junction bases numbered 7, after V lost 6 bases and J lost 3 bases. CDR1 MGHDK and CDR2 SYGVNS come from the germline V gene. CDR3 length: 16 amino acids. Clones were read by immunoSEQ multiplex PCR, and TCRdb kept only the in-frame ones, dropping some. The sample contains more than 550,000 clones, approximately 83% of which appear only once. This entry comes from a study of shared T cell receptors in the human thymus. These data were also filed under a second study, of human thymus T cells.

V usage is TRBV25-1 and J usage is TRBJ2-5; 13 nucleotides line up with TRBD2. The material sequenced was thymocytes. This TCR was sampled from a girl under three years old with a congenital heart defect. DNA for the CDR3: TGTGCCAGCAGGCTCGGGACTAGCGGGGAGGAAGAGACCCAGTACTTC. Amino acid sequence: CASRLGTSGEEETQYF.